Below, one TCR beta chain is given with its context. Its specificity is not known. One junction end disagrees with the germline gene, perhaps due to a read error. These data originate in a study of blood T cells in healthy people across ages. Germline CDR1 and CDR2: SGHVS and FQNEAQ. The CDR3 has 17 amino acids. Then a second PCR, running roughly 6 to 12 cycles, was carried out with a sample-barcoded 5' primer and a J-beta primer mix. TCRdb called the 5' RACE reads again in MiXCR, with one record for every CDR3 protein. The sample holds about 670,000 distinct CDR3 sequences, under 65% seen once. Study-level findings and limits: Diversity of TCR beta correlated strongly with naive T cell percentage.

Sequenced material: blood. The J gene is TRBJ2-1, the V gene TRBV7-8; the match to TRBD2 covers 12 bases. The clonotype originates from an elderly woman in good health. CDR3 amino acids: CASSLDLLAGGQDEQFF. In DNA, the CDR3 is TGTGCCAGTAGCTTAGATTTGCTAGCGGGGGGGCAAGATGAGCAGTTCTTC.